This entry lists 6 T cell receptor beta chains sequenced from one sample in a study of CD8+CD57+ T cells in acquired aplastic anemia. Genomic DNA acted as the template from which TCR beta VDJ combination and CDR3 sequence profiling were carried out. One entry per CDR3 protein results from TCRdb running MiXCR on the reads. The table lists about 210,000 distinct CDR3 sequences, 34% of them singletons. Sequencing was carried out using sorted CD4+, CD8+, or CD8+CD57+ T cells (not recorded which) from PBMCs. The receptors stem from a human donor in good health, serving as a control.

Comment on this clonotype: The final CDR3 position lacks the conserved phenylalanine or tryptophan, pointing to a likely read error. The rearrangement uses TRBV27 and TRBJ2-7; 7 positions match TRBD2. The CDR3 has 14 residues. Germline V CDR1 and CDR2: MNHEY, SMNVEV (reference sequence). V dropped 8 bases and J dropped 6; count of bases not matched to a gene: 13. The CDR3 here is CASQTSGGLGEQYL. The DNA for the CDR3 is TGTGCCAGCCAGACGTCGGGAGGTTTAGGCGAGCAGTACCTC.

In its sample, this clonotype was seen many times. This chain uses TRBV25-1 with TRBJ1-3, with D perhaps matching TRBD1 (5 bases). Germline V gene data show CDR1 as MGHDK and CDR2 as SYGVNS. This CDR3 has 14 amino acids. The V end was cut by 3 bases, the J end by 5 bases, with 11 bases between. CDR3 sequence: CASSERGGRNTIYF. CDR3 nucleotides: TGTGCCAGCAGTGAGAGGGGAGGAAGAAACACCATATATTTT.

On this clonotype itself: The junction departs from germline at one end; a sequencing error may be responsible. This chain joins TRBV11-2 and TRBJ1-2, with TRBD1 as a possible D gene (6 bases). Germline CDR1 is SGHAT and CDR2 is FQNNGV. The CDR3 sequence is 15 residues long. The CDR3 DNA is TGTGCCAGCGGCTTCACGGGGGCCTCAAACTATGGCTACACCTTC. Protein product: CASGFTGASNYGYTF.

The J gene is TRBJ2-2, the V gene TRBV7-3; D remains ambiguous. The CDR3 runs 16 residues. Germline CDR1 is SGHTA and CDR2 is FQGTGA. Trimming took off 5 bases at V and 4 bases at J, with 17 bases between the two ends. CDR3 loop: CASSPGRIGSTGELFF. The DNA of the CDR3 is TGTGCCAGCAGCCCCGGCAGGATAGGTAGCACCGGGGAGCTGTTTTTT.

In this sample, this clonotype turned up many times. The chain employs TRBV6-1 and TRBJ1-2, with 11 nucleotides matching TRBD1. Unmatched junction bases numbered 7, after V lost 6 bases and J lost 4 bases. CDR1 and CDR2 (germline): MNHNS, SASEGT. The CDR3 sequence is 15 residues long. The CDR3 DNA is TGTGCCAGCAGCCGGGGACAGGGGGGGATCTATGGCTACACCTTC. Encoded protein: CASSRGQGGIYGYTF.

This clonotype was detected ten times or more. The chain uses TRBV4-1 and TRBJ2-7; the match to TRBD1 covers 11 bases. The CDR3 covers 16 residues. The V gene end was trimmed by 4 bases and the J gene end by 3 bases; junction bases not matched to a gene: 8. The germline V gene encodes CDR1 MGHRA and CDR2 YSYEKL. CDR3 bases: TGCGCCAGCAGCCGCTACCCGGGACAGGGGGACTACGAGCAGTACTTC. Amino acid sequence: CASSRYPGQGDYEQYF.